The subject of this entry is one TCR beta chain. Its antigen is currently unknown. The CDR3 consists of 13 residues. Germline V gene sequence: CDR1 DFQATT, CDR2 SNEGSKA (reference sequence). The trim removed 7 bases at V and 9 bases at J, leaving 4 bases unmatched. The data were obtained in a study of T-cell reconstitution after alpha-beta-depleted transplantation in children. Study-level findings and limits: By one year post-transplant, T-cell counts and diversity largely arose from T cells that were newly produced. Reported findings indicate that, about two months after transplant, alpha-beta T cells came from several hundred expanded clones, which were derived from non-depleted graft cells. Diversity of TCRbeta at day 60 was high in some patients, arising from surviving recipient T cells and thymic progenitors.

Preparation of the TCRbeta library used unique molecular identifiers. TCRdb redid the calling of the PCR reads with MiXCR, one entry per CDR3 protein. The sample includes 530,000 or so distinct CDR3 sequences, around 27% of them seen just once. The starting material was PBMCs, obtained before TCRalphabeta/CD19-depleted stem cell transplant. The receptor comes from a boy younger than two with Wiskott-Aldrich syndrome, due to receive a stem cell transplant. The chain joins TRBV20-1 to TRBJ2-1, with 15 bases lining up with TRBD2. The chain's CDR3 is CSDLGLAGGEQFF. CDR3 nucleotides: TGCAGTGACCTGGGACTAGCGGGAGGTGAGCAGTTCTTC.